This T cell receptor (beta chain) was recorded in a study of cytomegalovirus exposure and HLA in healthy donors. Study results and caveats: A later analysis found common viral pathogens apparently linked to several of the most significant clusters. The listing of some 170 TCR beta chains classed them as cytomegalovirus-associated. The dataset shows that most TCR sequences were rare, while some public TCRs occurred in many donors.

The CDR3 is 15 amino acids. V lost 5 bases, J lost 5 bases, and 7 bases stayed unmatched. Germline V CDR1 and CDR2: MDHEN, SYDVKM. PCR involved 60 Vbeta and 13 Jbeta primers. Profiling relied on immunoSEQ multiplex PCR, and the TCRdb table lists in-frame clones only, not all of them. The table shows about 100,000 clones, with over 70% occurring only once. About this clone itself: Its antigen is unknown.

This sequence was found in a man aged 25 to 40 in good health and CMV-seronegative. Material: PBMCs. The chain has TRBV28 and TRBJ2-7; 12 bases match TRBD1. The CDR3 bases are TGTGCCAGCAGTGTAGGGACAGGGGGCTTTAACGAGCAGTACTTC. This sequence encodes CASSVGTGGFNEQYF.